The T cell receptor (beta chain) described here comes from a study of cytomegalovirus exposure and HLA in healthy donors. Overall study findings and caveats: A later analysis, which compared TCR beta chains of equal frequency, found the HLA-associated ones more clonally expanded.

Of note for this clone: Its cognate antigen is unknown.

Primers included in the PCR were 60 Vbeta and 13 Jbeta primers. Assay: immunoSEQ multiplex PCR; the TCRdb copy retains only in-frame clones and omits some. The repertoire holds 77,000 or so clones, with approximately 75% as singletons. The CDR3 runs 14 residues. Trimming took off 5 bases at V and 7 bases at J, with 15 bases between the two ends. The germline V gene encodes CDR1 SGHTA and CDR2 FQGNSA. Material for sequencing was PBMCs. The TCR originated in a woman aged 40 to 50 in good health and CMV-seronegative. The V call is TRBV7-2, the J call TRBJ2-1, with D possibly being TRBD1 (6 bases). In DNA form, the CDR3 reads TGTGCCAGCAGCACCAGGACAGCGCGAAATGAGCAGTTCTTC. It codes for CASSTRTARNEQFF.